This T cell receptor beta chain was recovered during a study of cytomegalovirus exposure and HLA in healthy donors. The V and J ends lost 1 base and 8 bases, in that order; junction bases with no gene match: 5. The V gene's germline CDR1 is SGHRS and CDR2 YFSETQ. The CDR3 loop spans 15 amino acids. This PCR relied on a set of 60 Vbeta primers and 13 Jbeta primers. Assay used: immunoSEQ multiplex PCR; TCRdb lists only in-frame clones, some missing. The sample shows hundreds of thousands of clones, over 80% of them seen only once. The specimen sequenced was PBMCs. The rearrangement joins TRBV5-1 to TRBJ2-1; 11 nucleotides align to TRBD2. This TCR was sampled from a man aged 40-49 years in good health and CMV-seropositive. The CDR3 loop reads CASSLSSGRIDEQFF. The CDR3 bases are TGCGCCAGCAGCTTGTCTAGCGGGAGGATCGATGAGCAGTTCTTC. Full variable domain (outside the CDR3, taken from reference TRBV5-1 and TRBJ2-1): KAGVTQTPRYLIKTRGQQVTLSCSPISGHRSVSWYQQTPGQGLQFLFEYFSETQRNKGNFPGRFSGRQFSNSRSEMNVSTLELGDSALYLCASSLSSGRIDEQFFGPGTRLTVL.